A single sample is the source of the 25 T cell receptor beta chains below, sequenced in a study of radiotherapy plus CTLA-4 blockade in lung cancer. The table came from immunoSEQ multiplex PCR; TCRdb's copy has only in-frame clones and leaves some out. The sample records approximately 89,000 clones, about 79% being singletons. The specimen comprised peripheral blood, sampled from a patient treated with radiotherapy plus ipilimumab. Every receptor here comes from a human donor with non-small cell lung cancer who had a partial response to radiotherapy plus ipilimumab. Some clones in this sample may be carry-over from other donors' samples.

The J gene is TRBJ2-3, the V gene TRBV7-2; D possibly corresponds to TRBD2 (6 bases). V lost 11 bases to trimming and J lost 4 bases, with 19 bases between them. In germline, CDR1 is SGHTA, CDR2 FQGNSA. The CDR3 sequence is 14 residues long. CDR3 nucleotide sequence: TGTGCCTGTTCCAGACTAGTTGGTGCAGATACGCAGTATTTT. Its protein is CACSRLVGADTQYF.

This clone was observed a few times. This chain links TRBV28 with TRBJ2-1; TRBD2 matches at 12 bases. The CDR3 length is 15 residues. Germline V gives CDR1 MDHEN, CDR2 SYDVKM. V dropped 7 bases and J dropped 8; count of bases not matched to a gene: 9. The CDR3 reads CASIDLAGGRYEQFF. CDR3 DNA sequence: TGTGCCAGCATTGACCTAGCGGGGGGGCGGTATGAGCAGTTCTTC.

About this clone: This specimen includes other DNA sequences encoding the same CDR3. This chain connects TRBV6-6 to TRBJ2-6; D gene uncertain. Trimming shortened V by 3 bases and J by 2 bases, and 11 bases separated the two germline ends. The CDR3 covers 16 residues. Germline V gene lookup returns CDR1 MNHNY and CDR2 SVGAGI (reference sequence). The CDR3 sequence: CASSYSRPPGANVLTF. In nucleotides, the CDR3 is TGTGCCAGCAGTTATTCCAGGCCTCCTGGGGCCAACGTCCTGACTTTC.

The chain carries TRBV5-1 and TRBJ1-2; D is unclear. Germline loops: CDR1 SGHRS, CDR2 YFSETQ. V dropped 1 base and J dropped 2 bases, with 12 bases sitting between them. This CDR3 has 15 residues. The CDR3, as DNA: TGCGCCAGCAGCTTGATGACTCAGCCCAACTATGGCTACACCTTC. Protein sequence: CASSLMTQPNYGYTF.

This sequence joins TRBV5-8 and TRBJ1-6; D is unresolved. This CDR3 has 14 residues. With 0 bases removed from V and 6 bases from J, the gap between germline ends came to 7 bases. Germline CDR1 and CDR2: SGHTS and YDEGEE. CDR3: CASSLGGFNSPLHF. As DNA, the CDR3 is TGTGCCAGCAGCTTGGGAGGGTTTAATTCACCCCTCCACTTT.

This chain links TRBV10-3 with TRBJ2-7; D is ambiguous. This CDR3 contains 13 residues. The germline V gene encodes CDR1 ENHRY and CDR2 SYGVKD. Trimming left V 2 bases short and J 2 bases short, with 7 bases between. This chain's CDR3 is CAISETEPYEQYF. The CDR3 DNA reads TGTGCCATCAGTGAGACGGAGCCCTACGAGCAGTACTTC.

CDR3 DNA sequence: TGTGCCAGCAGACCTAGCGGGGGGGCATTGGAGCTGTTTTTT. This encodes CASRPSGGALELFF. The chain combines TRBV13 with TRBJ2-2; 12 bases match TRBD2. After removal of 6 bases from V and 10 bases from J, the junction contained 6 bases not matched to a gene. Germline V gene lookup returns CDR1 PRHDT and CDR2 FYEKMQ (reference sequence). The CDR3 has 14 residues.

V usage is TRBV5-1 and J usage is TRBJ1-2; TRBD1 agrees at 12 bases. Germline-derived CDR1 and CDR2 are SGHRS and YFSETQ. V shed 0 bases and J 7 bases; nucleotides not matched to a gene: 4. This CDR3 has 15 amino acids. In nucleotides, the CDR3 is TGCGCCAGCAGCTTGGAAGGGACAGGGGGCGCTGGCTACACCTTC. It encodes CASSLEGTGGAGYTF.

This rearrangement joins TRBV18 to TRBJ1-4; 7 bases agree with TRBD1. Germline V gene lookup returns CDR1 KGHSH and CDR2 LQKENI. The CDR3 has 16 amino acids. V gave up 4 bases and J gave up 2 bases; unmatched junction bases: 7. CDR3 nucleotide sequence: TGTGCCAGCTCACATCGACAGGGATATACTAATGAAAAACTGTTTTTT. Its translation is CASSHRQGYTNEKLFF.

This clone was found once. The chain recombines TRBV7-9 with TRBJ2-3; 7 nucleotides agree with TRBD2. CDR3 length equals 15 residues. V gave up 5 bases and J gave up 4 bases; unmatched junction bases: 9. The germline gives CDR1 SEHNR, CDR2 FQNEAQ (reference sequence). CDR3 sequence: CASSLWRTSADTQYF. For the CDR3, the DNA is TGTGCCAGCAGCCTGTGGCGTACTAGCGCAGATACGCAGTATTTT.

This chain connects TRBV6-6 to TRBJ2-7; maybe TRBD2 (5 bases). V lost 2 bases and J 1 base, leaving 12 bases between the germline ends. Looked up from germline, CDR1 is MNHNY and CDR2 is SVGAGI (reference sequence). The CDR3 is made up of 15 amino acids. Written as DNA, the CDR3 is TGTGCCAGCAGTTACCGGTCCAGAGGGTCCTACGAGCAGTACTTC. Amino acids: CASSYRSRGSYEQYF.

This chain connects TRBV28 to TRBJ2-2, with 8 bases aligning to TRBD2. CDR3 length: 15 amino acids. CDR1 is MDHEN and CDR2 is SYDVKM in the germline V gene. The J segment lost 5 bases and the V segment lost 10 bases, leaving 12 bases of the junction unmatched. The CDR3 loop is CATDSAGGWTGELFF. Written as DNA, the CDR3 is TGTGCCACCGACAGCGCGGGAGGCTGGACCGGGGAGCTGTTTTTT.

CDR3 residues: CASSAGLGTDNTGELFF. The CDR3 coding sequence is TGCGCCAGCAGCGCGGGACTTGGGACAGATAACACCGGGGAGCTGTTTTTT. The genes are TRBV5-1 and TRBJ2-2; D is perhaps TRBD1 (7 bases). This CDR3 spans 17 amino acids. Trimming took 4 bases from V and 2 from J, leaving 18 bases between them. The germline CDR1 and CDR2 sequences are SGHRS and YFSETQ.

The genes are TRBV7-6 and TRBJ1-5; D gene ambiguous. This CDR3 comprises 14 residues. From germline, CDR1 is SGHVS and CDR2 FNYEAQ. V lost 2 bases to trimming and J lost 2 bases, with 7 bases between them. The CDR3 protein is CASSLFPGNQPQHF. DNA of the CDR3: TGTGCCAGCAGCTTATTTCCAGGCAATCAGCCCCAGCATTTT.

As DNA, the CDR3 is TGTGCCAGCAGATCGGACAGGGGTGGGTACGAGCAGTACTTC. Translating it yields CASRSDRGGYEQYF. The chain carries TRBV6-5 and TRBJ2-7; 9 bases line up with TRBD1. Germline V CDR1 and CDR2: MNHEY, SVGAGI. Unmatched junction bases numbered 7, after V lost 6 bases and J lost 4 bases. This CDR3 comprises 14 residues.

V and J are TRBV15 and TRBJ2-1, with D tentatively TRBD1 (5 bases). The CDR3 is made up of 15 amino acids. Per germline, CDR1 LNHNV and CDR2 YYDKDF (reference sequence). The V end lost 1 base, the J end lost 6 bases, and 13 bases lay between the germline ends. In nucleotides, the CDR3 is TGTGCCACCAGCAGAGGAGGTAGGGGCCCCAATGAGCAGTTCTTC. Translating gives CATSRGGRGPNEQFF.

This clone has just a few counts. The V call is TRBV6-4, the J call TRBJ2-5; maybe TRBD2 (5 bases). The CDR3 is made up of 15 amino acids. The V gene lost 2 bases and the J gene lost 5 bases, with 15 bases spanning the gap. The V gene's germline CDR1 is MRHNA and CDR2 SNTAGT. CDR3 loop: CASSDIQAWRETQYF. The DNA for the CDR3 is TGTGCCAGCAGTGACATTCAGGCCTGGAGGGAGACCCAGTACTTC.

The chain has TRBV6-5 and TRBJ2-5; TRBD1 matches 9 bases. This CDR3 comprises 15 residues. Germline CDR1 and CDR2: MNHEY and SVGAGI. The trim removed 4 bases at V and 4 bases at J, leaving 7 bases unmatched. CDR3: CASSSQTGGAETQYF. The DNA for the CDR3 is TGTGCCAGCAGTTCCCAGACAGGGGGGGCAGAGACCCAGTACTTC.

Comments on this clone: At one of its ends the junction is not consistent with the germline gene, which may arise from a read error. Other DNA sequences of this sample code for an identical CDR3. This chain connects TRBV5-1 to TRBJ1-1; 7 nucleotides match TRBD1. Per germline, CDR1 SGHRS and CDR2 YFSETQ. The CDR3 is 15 amino acids. DNA of the CDR3: TGCGCCAGCAGCTCCACCGGGACAGTGAACACTGAGGCTTTCTTT. Residues: CASSSTGTVNTEAFF.

This sequence joins TRBV15 and TRBJ2-1; perhaps TRBD2 as D (5 bases). V gave up 8 bases and J gave up 0 bases, with 11 bases separating them. The CDR3 sequence is 14 residues long. Germline V gene sequence: CDR1 LNHNV, CDR2 YYDKDF (reference sequence). The DNA of the CDR3 is TGTGCCACCTCTAGCTTCGGCTCCTACAATGAGCAGTTCTTC. Protein product: CATSSFGSYNEQFF.

V is TRBV18 and J is TRBJ2-1; TRBD2 matches 10 bases. V was pared by 5 bases and J by 0 bases, with 4 bases of the junction left unmatched. CDR1 and CDR2 (germline): KGHSH, LQKENI. The CDR3 totals 16 residues. CDR3 nucleotides: TGTGCCAGCTCAACAGGGACTAGCGACTCCTACAATGAGCAGTTCTTC. It translates to CASSTGTSDSYNEQFF.

J is TRBJ2-1 and V is TRBV30; the match to TRBD2 covers 7 bases. CDR1 GTSNPN and CDR2 SVGIG come from the germline V gene (reference sequence). CDR3 size: 15 residues. J was trimmed by 7 bases and V by 1 base; bases with no gene match: 10. CDR3 DNA sequence: TGTGCCTGGAGTGATGGGACTAATCAAGCGAATGAGCAGTTCTTC. It is translated as CAWSDGTNQANEQFF.

The CDR3 nucleotides are TGTGCCTGGAGTCAGGGGCTGGGTCAGCCCCAGCATTTT. Protein sequence: CAWSQGLGQPQHF. The rearrangement links TRBV30 to TRBJ1-5; possibly TRBD1 for D (6 bases). This CDR3 spans 13 amino acids. The germline CDR1 and CDR2 sequences are GTSNPN and SVGIG (reference sequence). Deletions cut 2 bases from V and 6 bases from J, with 11 bases between.

The chain uses TRBV4-2 and TRBJ2-1; D is possibly TRBD1 (6 bases). This CDR3 is 18 amino acids long. CDR1 and CDR2 from the germline V gene are LGHNA and YNFKEQ. Trimming cost V 1 base and J 4 bases, with 20 bases left between them. CDR3 DNA sequence: TGTGCCAGCAGCCAAGGGGGGCTCGGGACCGGGATTTACAATGAGCAGTTCTTC. It encodes CASSQGGLGTGIYNEQFF.

The chain combines TRBV15 with TRBJ2-5, with 8 bases matching TRBD2. Gene TRBJ2-7 matches the end of the DNA better, so the J call may be wrong. The CDR3 loop spans 17 amino acids. Germline CDR1 reads LNHNV; CDR2 reads YYDKDF (reference sequence). CDR3 nucleotides: TGTGCCACCAGCAGAGGGGGGGACGGGACTAGGGTTGGCGAGCAGTACTTC. The encoded protein is CATSRGGDGTRVGEQYF.